The clone carrying this TCR beta chain was found once. As yet, its antigen is unknown. Clones were sequenced by immunoSEQ multiplex PCR, and TCRdb holds only the in-frame ones, with some missing. The repertoire has roughly 100,000 clones, more than 70% of them found once; the top ten carry 15% to 20%. Germline values: CDR1 KGHSH, CDR2 LQKENI. Trimming removed 4 bases at V and 4 bases at J, with 13 bases between. CDR3 length: 15 amino acids. This entry is derived from a study of PD-1 blockade in classical Hodgkin lymphoma. This sample's time point: cycle 4 day 1 (C4D1), after six to seven weeks of nivolumab. After autologous stem cell transplantation all patients relapsed, and prior brentuximab vedotin exposure differed between cohorts. Study results and caveats: With CD4+ cells, TCR diversity rose significantly by C4D1, but not with CD8+ cells. Still unresolved is the cause of the repertoire differences, which may be disease activity or prior therapy. The study reported lower baseline TCR diversity in newly diagnosed patients than in healthy donors. Patients with an early start, nivolumab under 1 year after ASCT, were excluded.

The chain joins TRBV18 to TRBJ2-2; D gene ambiguous. The sample was peripheral blood mononuclear cells (PBMCs), taken before the fourth cycle of nivolumab. The TCR comes from a human donor with classical Hodgkin lymphoma. The CDR3 region has the DNA TGTGCCAGCTCACTGGTCAGGACGAGCACCGGGGAGCTGTTTTTT. Translated: CASSLVRTSTGELFF.